This is a list of T cell receptor beta chains from one sample in a study of cytomegalovirus exposure and HLA in healthy donors. Here immunoSEQ multiplex PCR was the method, and the copy in TCRdb shows in-frame clones only, minus some. This sample has about 130,000 clones; roughly 76% occur once, and the top ten carry 3% to 4%. Material for sequencing was PBMCs. These receptors were collected from a woman aged 45-65 years in good health and CMV-seronegative. Each CDR3 is given with its conserved first and last residue. The order of the fields is J gene, clone size, D gene, V gene, CDR3 protein, CDR3 DNA. D genes are given only for firm matches. Expanded clones get a size class; other rows say once, few or many, or leave the size out.

TRBJ2-2,NA,TRBD2,TRBV15,CATRPGGLAGGFGELFF,TGTGCCACCAGGCCGGGCGGTCTAGCGGGAGGCTTTGGGGAGCTGTTTTTT
TRBJ1-1,NA,TRBD1,TRBV28,CASSRGQGAINTEAFF,TGTGCCAGCAGTCGGGGACAGGGGGCGATAAACACTGAAGCTTTCTTT
TRBJ2-2,NA,NA,TRBV7-9,CASSRDSRNTGELFF,TGTGCCAGCAGCAGGGACTCCAGAAACACCGGGGAGCTGTTTTTT
TRBJ2-7,NA,NA,TRBV19,CASSPSGVSYEQYF,TGTGCCAGTAGCCCTTCCGGGGTTTCATACGAGCAGTACTTC
TRBJ2-7,NA,NA,TRBV7-6,CASSADISYEQYF,TGTGCCAGCAGCGCCGACATCTCCTACGAGCAGTACTTC
TRBJ2-7,NA,TRBD1,TRBV11-2,CASSISGTVSQQYF,TGTGCCAGCAGCATCTCCGGGACAGTGAGTCAGCAGTACTTC
TRBJ2-5,NA,NA,TRBV18,CASSPSPRQETQYF,TGTGCCAGCTCCCCGAGCCCAAGACAAGAGACCCAGTACTTC
TRBJ2-3,NA,TRBD1,TRBV5-4,CASNDRGWTDTQYF,TGTGCCAGCAACGACAGGGGGTGGACAGATACGCAGTATTTT
TRBJ1-4,NA,NA,TRBV19,CASSSDREKLFF,TGTGCCAGTAGTAGCGACAGGGAAAAACTGTTTTTT
TRBJ2-7,NA,NA,TRBV30,CAWSVRGPEQYF,TGTGCCTGGAGTGTACGAGGGCCCGAGCAGTACTTC
TRBJ2-5,NA,TRBD1,TRBV6-6,CASSYLGTEGETQYF,TGTGCCAGCAGTTACTTAGGGACAGAGGGAGAGACCCAGTACTTC
TRBJ2-2,once,NA,TRBV30,CARNQGATSTGELFF,TGTGCCCGGAATCAGGGCGCAACGAGCACCGGGGAGCTGTTTTTT
TRBJ2-1,NA,NA,TRBV28,CASSLLAAQPVNEQFF,TGTGCCAGCAGTTTACTTGCTGCCCAACCGGTCAATGAGCAGTTCTTC
TRBJ1-2,NA,NA,TRBV6-6,CASSYSGGSGDTF,TGTGCCAGCAGTTACTCGGGCGGGAGCGGCGACACCTTC
TRBJ2-7,once,TRBD2,TRBV27,CASSLTALAVYEQYF,TGTGCCAGCAGTTTAACCGCGCTAGCGGTTTACGAGCAGTACTTC
TRBJ2-1,NA,NA,TRBV28,CASTTYANEQFF,TGTGCCAGCACCACTTACGCGAATGAGCAGTTCTTC
TRBJ2-7,NA,NA,TRBV10-3,CAISDSGESYEQYF,TGTGCCATCAGTGATTCGGGGGAATCCTACGAGCAGTACTTC
TRBJ2-3,NA,TRBD2,TRBV7-2,CASRLAGGADTQYF,TGTGCCAGTCGACTAGCGGGAGGGGCAGATACGCAGTATTTT
TRBJ2-7,NA,NA,TRBV6-1,CASNPTGQPYEQYF,TGTGCCAGCAACCCGACAGGTCAGCCCTACGAGCAGTACTTC
TRBJ1-3,NA,TRBD1,TRBV30,CAWSLGTGGNTIYF,TGTGCCTGGAGTCTAGGGACAGGAGGAAACACCATATATTTT
TRBJ2-7,NA,TRBD1,TRBV10-3,CAISAGQAGHEQYF,TGTGCCATCAGTGCCGGACAGGCGGGCCACGAGCAGTACTTC
TRBJ2-2,NA,TRBD2,TRBV11-3,CASSLLAGAAGELFF,TGTGCCAGCAGCTTACTAGCGGGAGCGGCCGGGGAGCTGTTTTTT
TRBJ2-1,NA,NA,TRBV4-3,CASSQELAGLFGQFF,TGCGCCAGCAGCCAAGAGCTAGCTGGACTCTTTGGGCAGTTCTTC
TRBJ2-4,few,NA,TRBV25-1,CASGGFGGAKNIQYF,TGTGCCAGCGGGGGGTTTGGTGGCGCCAAAAACATTCAGTACTTC
TRBJ2-7,NA,NA,TRBV11-2,CASSLDSYEQYF,TGTGCCAGCAGCTTAGACAGCTACGAGCAGTACTTC
TRBJ1-1,NA,NA,TRBV29-1,CSVSDNMNTEAFF,TGCAGCGTATCCGACAACATGAACACTGAAGCTTTCTTT